Below, 26 T cell receptor beta chains from the same sample are listed, as sequenced in a study of graft-versus-host responses after intestinal transplantation. Their cognate antigens are unknown. The table came from immunoSEQ multiplex PCR; TCRdb's copy has only in-frame clones and leaves some out. The sample shows about 120,000 clones, 85% to 95% of them seen only once. The specimen comprised unstimulated CD8+ T cells sorted from spleen or lymph node cells, sampled before intestinal transplant. Receptor source: a human donor who received an intestinal transplant.

The V call is TRBV5-5, the J call TRBJ1-5, with no clear D. The V end was cut by 0 bases, the J end by 4 bases, with 8 bases between. The CDR3 totals 14 residues. The V gene's germline CDR1 is SGHKS and CDR2 YYEKEE (reference sequence). The DNA for the CDR3 is TGTGCCAGCAGCTTGGGGGCGGGAAATCAGCCCCAGCATTTT. Its translation is CASSLGAGNQPQHF.

The V and J genes are TRBV9 and TRBJ1-2, with 9 bases lining up with TRBD1. The length of the CDR3 is 18 residues. Germline loops: CDR1 SGDLS, CDR2 YYNGEE. The J segment lost 6 bases and the V segment lost 4 bases, leaving 19 bases of the junction unmatched. As DNA, the CDR3 is TGTGCCAGCAGCTATAACCGGGACAGGGTGAACTTAGGTCATGGCTACACCTTC. It encodes CASSYNRDRVNLGHGYTF.

This chain links TRBV13 with TRBJ2-3; 8 bases are a match to TRBD2. The V segment lost 1 base and the J segment 6 bases; nucleotides outside the gene matches: 6. Germline-derived CDR1 and CDR2 are PRHDT and FYEKMQ (reference sequence). The CDR3 totals 15 residues. The CDR3 DNA is TGTGCCAGCAGCTTAGAAGGTAGCGGGAAGGATACGCAGTATTTT. It translates to CASSLEGSGKDTQYF.

The rearrangement links TRBV30 to TRBJ1-1; 11 bases fit TRBD1. Trimming cost V 0 bases and J 7 bases; bases outside gene matches: 7. Germline assignment: CDR1 GTSNPN and CDR2 SVGIG (reference sequence). The CDR3 covers 15 residues. In DNA, the CDR3 is TGTGCCTGGAGTGTTGGCGGGACAGGGGGAAATGAAGCTTTCTTT. Protein product: CAWSVGGTGGNEAFF.

This chain uses TRBV19 with TRBJ2-3; 8 positions agree with TRBD1. Germline V gene data show CDR1 as LNHDA and CDR2 as SQIVND (reference sequence). The CDR3 runs to 15 residues. V lost 8 bases and J lost 6; bases outside the gene matches: 13. The CDR3 region is CASSGGPTPRDTQYF. The CDR3 DNA follows: TGTGCCAGTTCAGGGGGCCCTACCCCCCGGGATACGCAGTATTTT.

V is TRBV11-1 and J is TRBJ2-7; D may match TRBD1 or TRBD2 (5 bases each). The length of the CDR3 is 15 residues. Germline V CDR1 and CDR2: SGHAT, FQDESV (reference sequence). Trimming pared 6 bases from V and 1 base from J, leaving 16 bases between. The CDR3 DNA is TGTGCCAGCAGTTCGGGACCGACTCAATCCTACGAGCAGTACTTC. Its translation: CASSSGPTQSYEQYF.

The chain has TRBV4-2 and TRBJ2-7, with 12 positions matching TRBD1. The CDR3 is made up of 15 amino acids. CDR1 is LGHNA and CDR2 is YNFKEQ in the germline V gene. V shed 4 bases, J shed 4 bases, and the junction held 5 bases outside the gene matches. In DNA form, the CDR3 reads TGTGCCAGCAGCCTCGGGACAGGGGGCGGGTACGAGCAGTACTTC. This encodes CASSLGTGGGYEQYF.

The DNA for the CDR3 is TGTGCCAGTAGTGTCAGGGGAACTGAAGCTTTCTTT. Its translation: CASSVRGTEAFF. The rearrangement joins TRBV19 to TRBJ1-1; perhaps TRBD1 as D (6 bases). Trimming took off 5 bases at V and 5 bases at J, with 9 bases between the two ends. This CDR3 has 12 amino acids. From germline, CDR1 is LNHDA and CDR2 SQIVND (reference sequence). Full variable domain (missing parts from reference TRBV19 and TRBJ1-1): DGGITQSPKYLFRKEGQNVTLSCEQNLNHDAMYWYRQDPGQGLRLIYYSQIVNDFQKGDIAEGYSVSREKKESFPLTVTSAQKNPTAFYLCASSVRGTEAFFGQGTRLTVV.

The chain recombines TRBV7-5 with TRBJ2-3; the D segment call TRBD2 is taken from the table without a DNA check. TRBV7-5 is shown as a pseudogene. The CDR3 is 8 amino acids. The CDR3 here is CLTDTQYF. CDR3 DNA sequence: TGTCTCACAGATACGCAGTATTTT.

This chain joins TRBV11-2 and TRBJ2-1, with D perhaps matching TRBD2 (5 bases). The CDR3 spans 16 residues. Trimming removed 4 bases from V and 2 bases from J, with 15 bases in between. From germline, CDR1 is SGHAT and CDR2 FQNNGV. Here the CDR3 reads CASSSRLNGPYNEQFF. The CDR3 nucleotides read TGTGCCAGCAGCTCCCGACTAAACGGGCCCTACAATGAGCAGTTCTTC. Full variable domain (missing parts from reference TRBV11-2 and TRBJ2-1): EAGVAQSPRYKIIEKRQSVAFWCNPISGHATLYWYQQILGQGPKLLIQFQNNGVVDDSQLPKDRFSAERLKGVDSTLKIQPAKLEDSAVYLCASSSRLNGPYNEQFFGPGTRLTVL.

The rearrangement joins TRBV7-8 to TRBJ1-5; 7 bases agree with TRBD1. With V trimmed by 1 base and J by 5 bases, 11 bases remained unmatched. Per germline, CDR1 SGHVS and CDR2 FQNEAQ. The CDR3 runs 17 residues. The DNA of the CDR3 is TGTGCCAGCAGCTTAGGAGCGGGAGACAGGGTTGATCAGCCCCAGCATTTT. Translation gives CASSLGAGDRVDQPQHF.

The chain links TRBV28 to TRBJ2-1; 7 bases map to TRBD2. J gave up 6 bases and V 5 bases, and 7 bases lay outside the gene matches. CDR1 and CDR2 from the germline V gene are MDHEN and SYDVKM. The CDR3 spans 14 residues. The CDR3 spells CASSPRTSSNEQFF. In DNA form, the CDR3 reads TGTGCCAGCAGTCCCCGGACTAGTAGCAATGAGCAGTTCTTC.

The V gene is TRBV7-9, the J gene TRBJ2-1, with 7 positions matching TRBD1. V shed 5 bases and J 5 bases; nucleotides not matched to a gene: 9. From germline, CDR1 is SEHNR and CDR2 FQNEAQ (reference sequence). CDR3 length: 15 amino acids. In DNA form, the CDR3 reads TGTGCCAGCAGCCTCCCCAGGGGGATTAACAATGAGCAGTTCTTC. Translation: CASSLPRGINNEQFF.

The chain uses TRBV29-1 and TRBJ2-5; 8 positions match TRBD2. TRBJ2-7 matches the DNA end more closely, so the J call is doubtful. Germline CDR1 SQVTM, CDR2 ANQGSEA. CDR3 size: 13 residues. CDR3 sequence: CSAGRGVSYEQYF. CDR3 bases: TGCAGCGCCGGGAGGGGAGTGTCCTACGAGCAGTACTTC.

This chain joins TRBV5-6 and TRBJ2-1, with 9 nucleotides matching TRBD1. The J segment lost 0 bases and the V segment lost 4 bases, leaving 2 bases of the junction unmatched. The germline V gene encodes CDR1 SGHDT and CDR2 YYEEEE. The CDR3 totals 15 residues. This chain's CDR3 is CASSGTGSSYNEQFF. Written as DNA, the CDR3 is TGTGCCAGCAGCGGGACAGGGAGCTCCTACAATGAGCAGTTCTTC.

J is TRBJ1-2 and V is TRBV5-1; no clear D. The CDR3 covers 13 residues. V dropped 2 bases and J dropped 4 bases, with 9 bases sitting between them. CDR1 SGHRS and CDR2 YFSETQ come from the germline V gene. CDR3 in DNA: TGCGCCAGCAGCTTATGGGGAGTCTATGGCTACACCTTC. Translated, it gives CASSLWGVYGYTF. Full variable domain (missing parts from reference TRBV5-1 and TRBJ1-2): KAGVTQTPRYLIKTRGQQVTLSCSPISGHRSVSWYQQTPGQGLQFLFEYFSETQRNKGNFPGRFSGRQFSNSRSEMNVSTLELGDSALYLCASSLWGVYGYTFGSGTRLTVV.

V gene TRBV29-1 combines with J gene TRBJ2-7, with TRBD1 matching over 10 bases. Germline V gives CDR1 SQVTM, CDR2 ANQGSEA. CDR3 length equals 14 residues. V was clipped by 6 bases and J by 2 bases; unmatched bases: 7. The chain's CDR3 is CSVLRDRGTYEQYF. The CDR3 DNA is TGCAGCGTCCTCCGGGACAGGGGCACCTACGAGCAGTACTTC.

This chain connects TRBV27 to TRBJ2-4; tentatively, D is TRBD2 (7 bases). The CDR3 runs to 14 residues. V was trimmed by 4 bases and J by 5 bases, leaving 12 bases between them. Germline lookup yields CDR1 MNHEY and CDR2 SMNVEV (reference sequence). The CDR3 coding sequence is TGTGCCAGCAGTTCCAGGGAGGGGGAAAACATTCAGTACTTC. This gives the protein CASSSREGENIQYF.

This clone was counted between two and nine times. The chain carries TRBV27 and TRBJ2-2; 9 nucleotides align to TRBD2. This CDR3 is built from 16 residues. Germline V gene data show CDR1 as MNHEY and CDR2 as SMNVEV (reference sequence). V shed 2 bases and J 6 bases; nucleotides not matched to a gene: 7. Written as DNA, the CDR3 is TGTGCCAGCAGTTTAGGGGCAGCGGGAGGAGCCGGGGAGCTGTTTTTT. Its protein product is CASSLGAAGGAGELFF.

The rearrangement uses TRBV4-1 and TRBJ2-1, with 8 bases lining up with TRBD2. Germline trimming cut 0 bases from V and 8 bases from J; bases unmatched to any gene: 6. The CDR3 loop spans 15 amino acids. Germline CDR1 MGHRA, CDR2 YSYEKL. CDR3 sequence reads: CASSQEVPGGDEQFF. The DNA of the CDR3 is TGCGCCAGCAGCCAAGAAGTACCGGGGGGGGATGAGCAGTTCTTC.

The rearrangement uses TRBV7-3 and TRBJ2-2, with D uncertain. With 5 bases removed from V and 8 bases from J, the gap between germline ends came to 12 bases. Germline values: CDR1 SGHTA, CDR2 FQGTGA. This CDR3 comprises 13 residues. The CDR3 here is CASSPGSSGELFF. DNA for the CDR3: TGTGCCAGCAGCCCGGGCTCATCTGGGGAGCTGTTTTTT.

The rearrangement links TRBV7-9 to TRBJ1-5, with D perhaps TRBD1 (6 bases). Germline values: CDR1 SEHNR, CDR2 FQNEAQ (reference sequence). Trimming left V 4 bases short and J 4 bases short, with 11 bases between. This CDR3 contains 14 residues. The CDR3 here is CASSSTQGNQPQHF. The DNA of the CDR3 is TGTGCCAGCAGCTCCACCCAGGGGAATCAGCCCCAGCATTTT.

The rearrangement joins TRBV5-5 to TRBJ2-2; D is ambiguous. V was shortened by 4 bases and J by 7 bases, with 20 bases between the two germline ends. The CDR3 sequence is 16 residues long. Germline loops: CDR1 SGHKS, CDR2 YYEKEE (reference sequence). CDR3 region: CASSRTPRPGGGELFF. The CDR3 coding sequence is TGTGCCAGCAGCCGGACCCCTCGACCGGGCGGCGGGGAGCTGTTTTTT.

V usage is TRBV5-1 and J usage is TRBJ1-2; the D is unclear. V was trimmed by 2 bases and J by 4 bases, leaving 15 bases between them. Germline assignment: CDR1 SGHRS and CDR2 YFSETQ. The CDR3 contains 15 residues. The CDR3 DNA follows: TGCGCCAGCAGCTTCCGGGAGAACCTAGGCTATGGCTACACCTTC. Encoded protein: CASSFRENLGYGYTF.

About this clone: The identical CDR3 is also encoded by other nucleotide sequences in the sample. This sequence joins TRBV5-4 and TRBJ2-2, with D perhaps TRBD2 (5 bases). Trimming removed 2 bases at V and 8 bases at J, with 7 bases between. The CDR3 sequence is 12 residues long. Looked up from germline, CDR1 is SGHNT and CDR2 is YYREEE (reference sequence). CDR3 in amino acids: CASSLGGGELFF. CDR3 DNA: TGTGCCAGCAGCTTAGGAGGAGGGGAGCTGTTTTTT.

The chain combines TRBV28 with TRBJ1-5, with 8 bases fitting TRBD1. In germline, CDR1 is MDHEN, CDR2 SYDVKM. This CDR3 has 14 residues. V was pared by 4 bases and J by 7 bases, with 6 bases of the junction left unmatched. DNA of the CDR3: TGTGCCAGCAGTTCGACAGGGGAGGCCCAGCCCCAGCATTTT. Its protein product is CASSSTGEAQPQHF.